These T cell receptor beta chains were read from a single sample in a study of blood T cells in healthy people across ages. TCRdb recomputed calls from the 5' RACE reads with MiXCR, one row per CDR3 protein. In the table there are over a million distinct CDR3 sequences, approximately 39% of which are singletons. The sample comprised blood. The receptor source for this set is a woman aged 18 to 35 in good health. CDR3s include the opening cysteine and the closing phenylalanine or tryptophan. The D gene is left open where the match is weak. The size entry is marked missing in some rows and otherwise reads once, few, many or a size class.

j_call	d_call	v_call	clone_size	cdr3_nt	cdr3_aa
TRBJ2-1	TRBD2	TRBV29-1	few	TGCAGCGTTCAAGGACTAGCGGGATACAATGAGCAGTTCTTC	CSVQGLAGYNEQFF
TRBJ2-1	NA	TRBV15	few	TGTGCCACCAGCAGAGACCAGCCAGCAGGGAGGAATGAGCAGTTCTTC	CATSRDQPAGRNEQFF
TRBJ2-7	NA	TRBV20-1	NA	TGCAGTGCTACACCGGACAACCGGGGAAACGAGGAGCAGTACTTC	CSATPDNRGNEEQYF
TRBJ2-2	TRBD1	TRBV5-1	once	TGCGCCAGCAGCGTCGGGACAGGAGTCACCGGGGAGCTGTTTTTT	CASSVGTGVTGELFF
TRBJ2-5	TRBD2	TRBV7-2	NA	TGTGCCAGCAGCTTAGCTTTTGCGATGGATAGCGGGGGAAACCAAGAGACCCAGTACTTC	CASSLAFAMDSGGNQETQYF
TRBJ2-5	NA	TRBV7-3	NA	TGTGCCAGCAGCTTAAATACTGGCATACAAGAGACCCAGTACTTC	CASSLNTGIQETQYF
TRBJ2-3	NA	TRBV7-2	few	TGTGCCAGCAGCTCCAGGGTTCTCACGCAGTATTTT	CASSSRVLTQYF
TRBJ1-6	NA	TRBV6-6	NA	TGTGCCAGCAGGTACCGACAGTCACCCCTCCACTTT	CASRYRQSPLHF
TRBJ1-6	NA	TRBV27	NA	TGTGCCAGCAGTCTCCTACTGACACTCGGAAATTCACCCCTCCACTTT	CASSLLLTLGNSPLHF
TRBJ2-1	NA	TRBV7-2	many	TGTGCCAGCAGCTTAGTACAGGGACTATACAATGAGCAGTTCTTC	CASSLVQGLYNEQFF
TRBJ1-6	NA	TRBV7-2	NA	TGTGCCGGCAGCTTCAGGGGAAATTCACCCCTCCACTTT	CAGSFRGNSPLHF
TRBJ2-1	NA	TRBV7-9	once	TGTGCCAGCAGCTTCGGCCTCGGGGAGCAGTTCTTC	CASSFGLGEQFF
TRBJ1-2	NA	TRBV4-3	few	TGCGCCAGCAGCCCGAACCCAACAGAGAACCATGGCTACACCTTC	CASSPNPTENHGYTF
TRBJ1-1	NA	TRBV7-2	NA	TGTGCCAGCAGCTTTGGGTTCCCTTGGGTGAACACTGAAGCTTTCTTT	CASSFGFPWVNTEAFF
TRBJ2-5	TRBD1	TRBV11-1	NA	TGTGCCAGCAGCTTAAGGGGGACAGCGTACCAAGAGACCCAGTACTTC	CASSLRGTAYQETQYF
TRBJ1-4	NA	TRBV7-2	few	TGTGCAAGCAGCTTAGAGTGGGCCCTAAATGAAAAACTGTTTTTT	CASSLEWALNEKLFF
TRBJ2-7	NA	TRBV6-2/TRBV6-3	NA	TGTGCCAGCAGTTACGAACCCTTACAGCTCTACGAGCAGTACTTC	CASSYEPLQLYEQYF
TRBJ1-1	NA	TRBV4-1	once	TGCGCCAGCAGCCCTGACCCGGGGTTGAGCACTGAAGCTTTCTTT	CASSPDPGLSTEAFF
TRBJ2-7	TRBD1	TRBV9	NA	TGTGCCAGCAGCACACGGGACAGTGACTCCTACGAGCAGTACTTC	CASSTRDSDSYEQYF
TRBJ2-3	TRBD2	TRBV12-3/TRBV12-4	NA	TGTGCCAGCACCCAAGGACGAGCGGGAGTAGATACGCAGTATTTT	CASTQGRAGVDTQYF
TRBJ1-6	NA	TRBV27	NA	TGTGCCAGCAGTTATTTCGGCTCCTATAATTCACCCCTCCACTTT	CASSYFGSYNSPLHF
TRBJ2-7	NA	TRBV20-1	few	TGCAGTGCTCTCATAATGACAGACTCCTACGAGCAGTACTTC	CSALIMTDSYEQYF